The next 18 T cell receptor beta chains were all read from a single sample in a study of T cells after yellow fever vaccination. TCRdb re-derived calls from the 5' RACE reads in MiXCR, one entry per CDR3 protein. Seen here are 610,000 or so distinct CDR3 sequences, about 12% observed once, and the top ten hold 15%. Sample: PBMCs, taken on the day of the yellow fever booster vaccination. The receptor source for this set is a man younger than 45 who received the YFV17D yellow fever vaccine.

The chain is built from TRBV7-9 and TRBJ2-1; perhaps TRBD2 as D (6 bases). The CDR3 totals 14 residues. V was trimmed by 7 bases and J by 4 bases, leaving 14 bases between them. Per the germline V gene, CDR1 is SEHNR and CDR2 is FQNEAQ (reference sequence). CDR3 bases: TGTGCCAGCACACTGCGGGAAGGGTACAATGAGCAGTTCTTC. This sequence encodes CASTLREGYNEQFF.

The rearrangement links TRBV20-1 to TRBJ2-1; weak D call: TRBD2 (6 bases). Germline V gene lookup returns CDR1 DFQATT and CDR2 SNEGSKA (reference sequence). The CDR3 runs 13 residues. V lost 6 bases and J 7 bases, leaving 16 bases between the germline ends. The CDR3 loop reads CSARGRSGNEQFF. In DNA form, the CDR3 reads TGCAGTGCCCGGGGGAGGAGCGGTAATGAGCAGTTCTTC.

V usage is TRBV20-1 and J usage is TRBJ2-7; D might be TRBD2 (6 bases). The ends were cut back, 3 bases at V and 0 bases at J, with 12 bases in the middle. The V gene's germline CDR1 is DFQATT and CDR2 SNEGSKA (reference sequence). The length of the CDR3 is 14 residues. Here the CDR3 DNA reads TGCAGTGCTAGCCCGCCGCGGGACTCCTACGAGCAGTACTTC. It is translated as CSASPPRDSYEQYF.

This clonotype turned up a few times. The chain joins TRBV15 to TRBJ2-7, with D tentatively TRBD1 or TRBD2 (5 bases each). Germline-derived CDR1 and CDR2 are LNHNV and YYDKDF (reference sequence). V was pared by 1 base and J by 6 bases, with 16 bases between. The CDR3 contains 15 residues. The CDR3 bases are TGTGCCACCAGCAGAGTAGAACGGGGCATAGGCGAGCAGTACTTC. The encoded protein is CATSRVERGIGEQYF.

This clonotype has more than one count but fewer than ten. The rearrangement links TRBV20-1 to TRBJ2-7; 7 bases line up with TRBD1. Losses at the gene ends were 5 bases for V and 6 bases for J; bases not matched to a gene: 7. Looked up from germline, CDR1 is DFQATT and CDR2 is SNEGSKA (reference sequence). The CDR3 runs to 12 residues. The CDR3 here is CSAPGTVSEQYF. The DNA of the CDR3 is TGCAGTGCTCCCGGGACAGTTAGCGAGCAGTACTTC.

The chain has TRBV21-1 and TRBJ2-2; whether TRBD1, the table's D call, matches the DNA was not checked. TRBV21-1 is recorded as a pseudogene. The CDR3 extends over 15 amino acids. As DNA, the CDR3 is TGTGCCAGCATCCCGGAGGATTCTGGCACCGGGGAGCTGTTTTTT. As protein: CASIPEDSGTGELFF.

Concerning this clonotype itself: The conserved final phenylalanine or tryptophan is absent from the CDR3, which likely points to a read error. This chain uses TRBV19 with TRBJ1-1; TRBD1 agrees at 8 bases. The junction had 11 bases not matched to a gene; V was cut back by 4 bases and J by 7 bases. The CDR3 length is 15 residues. Germline-derived CDR1 and CDR2 are LNHDA and SQIVND (reference sequence). The CDR3 bases are TGTGCCAGTAGTAATGCAGGGGGCGCTTCCCTTGAAGCTTTCCTT. This sequence encodes CASSNAGGASLEAFL.

This chain links TRBV11-2 with TRBJ2-7; D gene ambiguous. Trimming took 1 base from V and 2 from J, leaving 6 bases between them. Germline CDR1 SGHAT, CDR2 FQNNGV. The CDR3 has 13 residues. The CDR3: CASSLAVPYEQYF. The CDR3 DNA follows: TGTGCCAGCAGCTTAGCCGTTCCCTACGAGCAGTACTTC.

The chain combines TRBV29-1 with TRBJ1-4, with 7 positions matching TRBD1. After removal of 4 bases from V and 7 bases from J, the junction contained 3 bases not matched to a gene. The CDR3 extends over 12 amino acids. Germline-derived CDR1 and CDR2 are SQVTM and ANQGSEA. The CDR3 protein is CSVGGGGEKLFF. The CDR3 bases are TGCAGCGTTGGAGGGGGCGGTGAAAAACTGTTTTTT.

V and J are TRBV10-3 and TRBJ2-1; TRBD2 matches 13 bases. The CDR3 spans 18 residues. Germline V gene data show CDR1 as ENHRY and CDR2 as SYGVKD. The J segment lost 0 bases and the V segment lost 9 bases, leaving 11 bases of the junction unmatched. The CDR3 region is CAITPGLAGNRSYNEQFF. CDR3 DNA sequence: TGTGCCATTACCCCGGGACTAGCGGGAAACCGCTCCTACAATGAGCAGTTCTTC.

On this clonotype: Relative to the germline gene, one junction end is altered; a read error may explain this. The V gene is TRBV6-5, the J gene TRBJ2-7; 7 bases map to TRBD1. The CDR3 extends over 15 amino acids. Germline loops: CDR1 MNHEY, CDR2 SVGAGI. The CDR3 reads CASSYSNGQAYGQYF. The CDR3 DNA follows: TGTGCCAGCAGTTACTCGAATGGACAGGCCTACGGGCAGTACTTC.

This clonotype has only a few counts. This chain uses TRBV27 with TRBJ2-1, with 7 positions matching TRBD1. In germline, CDR1 is MNHEY, CDR2 SMNVEV (reference sequence). The V gene end was trimmed by 5 bases and the J gene end by 2 bases; junction bases not matched to a gene: 9. This CDR3 region has 16 residues. The CDR3 is CASSPRWDSPYNEQFF. CDR3 DNA sequence: TGTGCCAGCAGTCCCCGTTGGGACAGCCCCTACAATGAGCAGTTCTTC.

This clonotype was detected a few times. The rearrangement joins TRBV4-3 to TRBJ2-7; D remains ambiguous. The CDR3 length is 15 residues. V lost 4 bases, J lost 5 bases, and 18 bases lay in between. Germline V gene sequence: CDR1 LGHNA, CDR2 YSLEER. As DNA, the CDR3 is TGCGCCAGCAGCCCGGGTCGTATTCAGCGCGACGAGCAGTACTTC. Translated, it gives CASSPGRIQRDEQYF.

This clonotype occurred a few times. The rearrangement links TRBV5-1 to TRBJ2-5; possible D gene TRBD2, 5 bases. Germline CDR1 reads SGHRS; CDR2 reads YFSETQ. The germline V and J ends were trimmed by 0 bases and 4 bases, with 10 bases remaining between them. The CDR3 covers 14 residues. The CDR3 loop is CASSLAPGSETQYF. As DNA, the CDR3 is TGCGCCAGCAGCTTGGCCCCGGGGTCAGAGACCCAGTACTTC.

The chain joins TRBV6-2 or TRBV6-3 to TRBJ2-1; 11 positions match TRBD2. J lost 0 bases, V lost 3 bases, and 13 bases had no gene match. Germline lookup yields CDR1 MNHEY and CDR2 SVGEGT. CDR3 length equals 20 residues. The CDR3 protein is CASSYPGLAALGFSYNEQFF. Here the CDR3 DNA reads TGTGCCAGCAGTTATCCGGGACTAGCGGCCTTAGGTTTCTCCTACAATGAGCAGTTCTTC.

The chain joins TRBV10-3 to TRBJ1-5, with TRBD1 identical over 7 bases. V lost 5 bases to trimming and J lost 4 bases; unmatched junction nucleotides: 5. Per germline, CDR1 ENHRY and CDR2 SYGVKD. The CDR3 consists of 14 residues. The CDR3 is CAISSRGQNQPQHF. The CDR3 bases are TGTGCCATCAGTTCTAGGGGGCAGAATCAGCCCCAGCATTTT.

The rearrangement joins TRBV6-2 or TRBV6-3 to TRBJ2-1; 7 bases map to TRBD2. V lost 4 bases to trimming and J lost 6 bases; unmatched junction nucleotides: 9. The CDR3 spans 15 residues. Germline values: CDR1 MNHEY, CDR2 SVGEGT. As DNA, the CDR3 is TGTGCCAGCAGTTCCACTAGCGCTCGCTTCAATGAGCAGTTCTTC. Encoded protein: CASSSTSARFNEQFF.

J is TRBJ1-1 and V is TRBV18; D is ambiguous. In germline, CDR1 is KGHSH, CDR2 LQKENI. The CDR3 has 14 residues. V lost 6 bases and J 4 bases, leaving 15 bases between the germline ends. The CDR3 DNA sequence: TGTGCCAGCTCTCCAAAAGAGGTCGGCACTGAAGCTTTCTTT. This translates into CASSPKEVGTEAFF.